This passage covers 11 T cell receptor beta chains from one sample sequenced in a study of blood T cells in healthy people across ages. The use of a sample-barcoded 5' primer and a J-beta primer mix characterized a second PCR of about 7 to 12 cycles. A single record per CDR3 protein comes from TCRdb applying MiXCR to the 5' RACE reads. The data show approximately 760,000 distinct CDR3 sequences, around a quarter seen once. The same data also went into a second study, on T cells of mothers and their children.

Sequencing was performed on blood. These receptors all stem from a boy younger than 18 in good health.

The rearrangement uses TRBV6-6 and TRBJ2-5, with unresolved D. Near its end, the DNA agrees better with TRBJ2-7, so the J call may be wrong. Germline CDR1 and CDR2: MNHNY and SVGAGI (reference sequence). CDR3 length equals 13 residues. The CDR3 loop reads CASSRRPSYEQYF. The CDR3 DNA follows: TGTGCCAGCAGCCGACGGCCCTCCTACGAGCAGTACTTC.

CDR3 amino acids: CASSLRPKGAEAFF. In DNA form, the CDR3 reads TGTGCCAGCAGTTTACGCCCGAAGGGAGCTGAAGCTTTCTTT. The V gene is TRBV27, the J gene TRBJ1-1; D is unresolved. V was trimmed by 2 bases and J by 6 bases, leaving 13 bases between them. CDR3 length: 14 residues. CDR1 and CDR2 (germline): MNHEY, SMNVEV (reference sequence).

This clonotype was counted only a few times. V usage is TRBV28 and J usage is TRBJ2-7; 7 bases line up with TRBD1. This CDR3 has 14 residues. V lost 4 bases and J lost 2; bases outside the gene matches: 5. Germline assignment: CDR1 MDHEN and CDR2 SYDVKM. The CDR3 is CASSSWDSPYEQYF. In DNA, the CDR3 is TGTGCCAGCAGTTCGTGGGACAGTCCCTACGAGCAGTACTTC.

This clonotype was counted between two and nine times. The chain combines TRBV4-3 with TRBJ2-7; TRBD1 matches at 7 bases. CDR1 and CDR2 (germline): LGHNA, YSLEER. The CDR3 runs 15 residues. V dropped 3 bases and J dropped 6; count of bases not matched to a gene: 11. The CDR3: CASSHFDRDFAEQYF. CDR3 nucleotides: TGCGCCAGCAGCCATTTCGACAGGGATTTTGCCGAGCAGTACTTC.

CDR3 sequence (DNA): TGTGCCAGCAGCCTCCTACAGGCCACCGGGGAGCTGTTTTTT. This codes for CASSLLQATGELFF. The V call is TRBV3-1, the J call TRBJ2-2; possibly TRBD1 for D (5 bases). The germline V and J ends were trimmed by 4 bases and 4 bases, with 10 bases remaining between them. Germline CDR1 is LGHDT and CDR2 is YNNKEL (reference sequence). The CDR3 contains 14 residues.

This sequence joins TRBV9 and TRBJ1-1, with D tentatively TRBD1 (6 bases). V gave up 4 bases and J gave up 0 bases, with 13 bases separating them. The CDR3 consists of 15 residues. From germline, CDR1 is SGDLS and CDR2 YYNGEE. The CDR3: CASSTPGTLNTEAFF. The CDR3 DNA sequence: TGTGCCAGCAGCACCCCCGGGACACTGAACACTGAAGCTTTCTTT.

The chain uses TRBV7-2 and TRBJ2-3, with TRBD1 matching 8 bases. The CDR3 contains 14 residues. Trimming at V came to 7 bases and at J to 1 base, leaving 4 bases not matched to a gene. Germline V gives CDR1 SGHTA, CDR2 FQGNSA. In DNA form, the CDR3 reads TGTGCCAGCAAACCGGGACAGGGCACAGATACGCAGTATTTT. Protein sequence: CASKPGQGTDTQYF.

The chain employs TRBV20-1 and TRBJ2-7; maybe TRBD1 (5 bases). The germline V gene encodes CDR1 DFQATT and CDR2 SNEGSKA (reference sequence). The CDR3 runs to 13 residues. V was clipped by 3 bases and J by 0 bases, with 9 bases between them. CDR3 in DNA: TGCAGTGCTAGTCAAGGGGCCTCCTACGAGCAGTACTTC. Protein product: CSASQGASYEQYF.

This chain connects TRBV25-1 to TRBJ2-1; 7 nucleotides align to TRBD2. The junction had 7 bases not matched to a gene; V was cut back by 4 bases and J by 1 base. The CDR3 totals 16 residues. Germline CDR1 and CDR2: MGHDK and SYGVNS. In nucleotides, the CDR3 is TGTGCCAGCAGTGTTCCCTCCGGGGGGTCCTACAATGAGCAGTTCTTC. This sequence encodes CASSVPSGGSYNEQFF.

There are a few counts of this clonotype. The chain combines TRBV6-1 with TRBJ2-7, with a tentative D call TRBD1 (5 bases). V dropped 5 bases and J dropped 1 base, with 9 bases sitting between them. The CDR3 extends over 13 amino acids. CDR1 is MNHNS, CDR2 SASEGT, per germline. The CDR3 DNA is TGTGCCAGCAGTCATAGACAGTCCTACGAGCAGTACTTC. Its translation is CASSHRQSYEQYF.

The chain recombines TRBV14 with TRBJ2-5, with 9 bases fitting TRBD2. V lost 4 bases and J lost 1; bases outside the gene matches: 4. The CDR3 is made up of 15 amino acids. Germline values: CDR1 SGHDN, CDR2 FVKESK. DNA of the CDR3: TGTGCCAGCAGCCCGACTAGCGGCCCCCAAGAGACCCAGTACTTC. This gives the protein CASSPTSGPQETQYF.